The 4 T cell receptor beta chains in this list originate from one sample, sequenced in a study of Graves' ophthalmopathy and Graves' hyperthyroidism. The authors amplified TCR beta CDR3 regions from RNA transcripts. A first-round RT-PCR used HTBI primers, followed by a second-round multiplex PCR. TCRdb called the multiplex PCR reads again in MiXCR, with one record for every CDR3 protein. The sample lists about 210,000 distinct CDR3 sequences; around 30% were seen once. Source material: peripheral blood. The receptors shown here come from a man aged 50-59 years with Graves' ophthalmopathy.

At least ten counts were recorded for this clonotype. V and J are TRBV6-1 and TRBJ2-5, with a tentative D call TRBD1 (6 bases). Germline-derived CDR1 and CDR2 are MNHNS and SASEGT. The length of the CDR3 is 16 residues. The V end was cut by 6 bases, the J end by 5 bases, with 22 bases between. The CDR3 DNA sequence: TGTGCCAGCAGCCCCCGTCAGGGGAGTCTCCCCGAGACCCAGTACTTC. Amino acids: CASSPRQGSLPETQYF.

The chain carries TRBV27 and TRBJ1-3, with 7 bases aligning to TRBD1. Germline V gene sequence: CDR1 MNHEY, CDR2 SMNVEV (reference sequence). V lost 8 bases and J lost 3; bases outside the gene matches: 10. The CDR3 is 15 residues long. CDR3 amino acids: CASSPGQKVGNTIYF. Here the CDR3 DNA reads TGTGCCAGCTCACCGGGACAGAAGGTTGGAAACACCATATATTTT.

The chain uses TRBV18 and TRBJ1-5; D is uncertain. Looked up from germline, CDR1 is KGHSH and CDR2 is LQKENI. V shed 0 bases and J shed 0 bases, with 12 bases lying between them. This CDR3 contains 17 residues. The DNA of the CDR3 is TGTGCCAGCTCACCACCAGGCCAAACGTATAGCAATCAGCCCCAGCATTTT. It translates to CASSPPGQTYSNQPQHF.

Ten or more counts support this clonotype. The genes are TRBV7-8 and TRBJ2-5; TRBD2 might be the D (5 bases). Germline CDR1 is SGHVS and CDR2 is FQNEAQ. The V and J ends lost 5 bases and 5 bases respectively, with 12 bases between them. CDR3 length: 13 residues. The CDR3 loop reads CASSTVPGETQYF. The CDR3 DNA sequence: TGTGCCAGCAGCACGGTCCCGGGGGAGACCCAGTACTTC.